These T cell receptor beta chains were read from a single sample in a study of shared clonotypes between healthy human individuals. Measured with immunoSEQ multiplex PCR; TCRdb has only the in-frame clones, and not every one. The data show under 1,900,000 clones, approximately 98.5% seen once. The sequenced sample consisted of naive CD4+ T cells sorted from blood. The receptors shown here come from a man aged 25 to 40 in good health. CDR3s include the opening cysteine and the closing phenylalanine or tryptophan. A D gene is named only where the DNA matches it firmly. For some rows the clone size is stated as once, few or many, or as a class when expanded; others skip it.

>.|TRBV30|TRBJ2-2|TRBD2|20
TGTGCCTGGAGCTTAATCCTGGGACTAGCGGGAGGGCAGGGCACCGGGGAGCTGTTTTTT
CAWSLILGLAGGQGTGELFF
>.|TRBV7-9|TRBJ1-4|.|14
TGTGCCAGCAGGTGGGCAGGGACTAATGAAAAACTGTTTTTT
CASRWAGTNEKLFF
>.|TRBV9|TRBJ2-2|.|14
TGTGCCAGCAGCGTAGCACAGGTGACCGGGGAGCTGTTTTTT
CASSVAQVTGELFF
>.|TRBV28|TRBJ2-5|.|15
TGTGCCAGCAGTTTGGACAGTCGGGGGTTTCAGACCCAGTACTTC
CASSLDSRGFQTQYF
>.|TRBV19|TRBJ1-1|TRBD1|15
TGTGCCAGTAGTATAAAGCACAGGGGGAACACTGAAGCTTTCTTT
CASSIKHRGNTEAFF
>.|TRBV4-1|TRBJ2-1|.|13
TGCGCCAGCAGCCAAGTGCTAGTTAATGAGCAGTTCTTC
CASSQVLVNEQFF
>.|TRBV19|TRBJ2-1|.|20
TGTGCCAGTAGTATAAGGGGCCAGGTGTCTTCGATTGGGGACTACAATGAGCAGTTCTTC
CASSIRGQVSSIGDYNEQFF
>.|TRBV5-5|TRBJ2-1|TRBD2|15
TGTGCCAGCAGCGGATCCGGGACTAGCGGGAATGAGCAGTTCTTC
CASSGSGTSGNEQFF
>.|TRBV11-3|TRBJ2-7|.|12
TGTGCCAGCAGCTTAGGAGGGTCCGAGCAGTACTTC
CASSLGGSEQYF
>.|TRBV10-1|TRBJ2-5|.|14
TGCGCCAGCAGTCCGAGCTGGGGTCAAGAGACCCAGTACTTC
CASSPSWGQETQYF
>once|TRBV6-5|TRBJ2-4|.|13
TGTGCCAGCAGACCCCCGGGACATAACATTCAGTACTTC
CASRPPGHNIQYF
>.|TRBV5-6|TRBJ2-1|TRBD2|18
TGTGCCAGCAGCTCCCTAGCGGGAGGGTCCCCCGACTACAATGAGCAGTTCTTC
CASSSLAGGSPDYNEQFF
>.|TRBV12-1|TRBJ1-5|.|16
TGTGCCAGCACCCCCGGGGACTGTGATAGCAATCAGCCCCAGCATTTT
CASTPGDCDSNQPQHF
>.|TRBV4-1|TRBJ2-2|TRBD2|15
TGCGCCAGCAGCTACTTAGCGGGACTGACCGGGGAGCTGTTTTTT
CASSYLAGLTGELFF
>.|TRBV2|TRBJ2-1|.|15
TGTGCCAGCAGTGCTTCATTACTCCCCTACAATGAGCAGTTCTTC
CASSASLLPYNEQFF
>.|TRBV29-1|TRBJ2-3|.|14
TGCAGCGGACGGACCAGGGGAGTTGGAGATACGCAGTATTTT
CSGRTRGVGDTQYF
>once|TRBV6-1|TRBJ1-5|.|12
TGTGCCAGCAGTGCTCGAAATCAGCCCCAGCATTTT
CASSARNQPQHF
>.|TRBV30|TRBJ2-7|.|13
TGTGCCTGGACCTGCTTGATCAGGTACGAGCAGTACTTC
CAWTCLIRYEQYF
>.|TRBV7-3|TRBJ1-1|.|14
TGTGCCAGCAGCTTACTCCCCAGGAACACTGAAGCTTTCTTT
CASSLLPRNTEAFF
>.|TRBV18|TRBJ2-3|TRBD1|16
TGTGCCAGCTCACCCCAGACAGGGTTGGGCACAGATACGCAGTATTTT
CASSPQTGLGTDTQYF
>.|TRBV27|TRBJ2-6|.|14
TGTGCCAGCAGTGTCGTCTCTGGGGCCAACGTCCTGACTTTC
CASSVVSGANVLTF
>.|TRBV19|TRBJ1-5|.|17
TGTGCCAGAGGATCTTTGGGGCAGAAATATAGCAATCAGCCCCAGCATTTT
CARGSLGQKYSNQPQHF
>.|TRBV19|TRBJ1-5|.|13
TGTGCCAGTAGCACGGACAGTTATCAGCCCCAGCATTTT
CASSTDSYQPQHF
>once|TRBV18|TRBJ2-7|TRBD1|16
TGTGCCAGCTCCCCCGCAATCCCGGGACAGGAGCGCGAGCAGTACTTC
CASSPAIPGQEREQYF
>.|TRBV20-1|TRBJ2-7|.|10
TGCAGTGCTAGGGACTACGAGCAGTACTTC
CSARDYEQYF
>.|TRBV15|TRBJ1-2|.|13
TGTGCCACCAGCAGAGTCGGGGGGCAAGGCTACACCTTC
CATSRVGGQGYTF
>.|TRBV11-3|TRBJ2-3|TRBD2|17
TGTGCCAGCAGCTTAGATCCTGGGCGGGAGGACCTCAATGGGCAGTATTTT
CASSLDPGREDLNGQYF
>.|TRBV28|TRBJ1-3|.|12
TGTGCCGGGGGACGCTCTGGAAACACCATATATTTT
CAGGRSGNTIYF
>.|TRBV7-2|TRBJ2-7|TRBD2|13
TGTGCCAGCAGCTTAGGGCGCGGGAGAGAGCAGTACTTC
CASSLGRGREQYF
>.|TRBV7-8|TRBJ2-1|TRBD2|15
TGTGCCAGCAGCTCCCAAACTAGCGTCTACAATGAGCAGTTCTTC
CASSSQTSVYNEQFF
>.|TRBV11-3|TRBJ2-7|.|13
TGTGCCAGCAGCTTCGGACCCACCTACGAGCAGTACTTC
CASSFGPTYEQYF
>.|TRBV18|TRBJ2-7|TRBD1|15
TGTGCCAGCTCACGGGACAGGACGAGCTCCTACGAGCAGTACTTC
CASSRDRTSSYEQYF
>.|TRBV9|TRBJ2-6|.|18
TGTGCCAGCAGCGTATTGCAGGCAGGAAGCTCTGGGGCCAACGTCCTGACTTTC
CASSVLQAGSSGANVLTF
>once|TRBV7-3|TRBJ2-3|TRBD2|16
TGTGCCAGCAGCTCAACTAGCGGTATTAGCACAGATACGCAGTATTTT
CASSSTSGISTDTQYF
>once|TRBV6-5|TRBJ2-3|.|15
TGTGCCAGCAGTTACTCTTTAACTGTGGCAGATACGCAGTATTTT
CASSYSLTVADTQYF
>.|TRBV15|TRBJ2-7|TRBD2|16
TGTGCCACCAGCAGAGAACACGGGACTAGAGCCTACGAGCAGTACTTC
CATSREHGTRAYEQYF
>.|TRBV5-1|TRBJ2-3|.|14
TGCGCCAGCAGCTTAATGACGAGCACAGATACGCAGTATTTT
CASSLMTSTDTQYF
>.|TRBV6-1|TRBJ2-1|TRBD2|13
TGTGCCAGCAGGATCCGAACCAGCGGGGCTGAGTTCTTC
CASRIRTSGAEFF
>.|TRBV28|TRBJ2-1|TRBD1|14
TGTGCCAGCAGAGGACAGGGGGCTTACAATGAGCAGTTCTTC
CASRGQGAYNEQFF
>.|TRBV5-1|TRBJ2-1|.|14
TGCGCCAGCAGCTTCGTCGGGATGGACAATGAGCAGTTCTTC
CASSFVGMDNEQFF
>.|TRBV9|TRBJ2-7|.|14
TGTGCCAGCAGCGTAGTTCCTACCAACTACGAGCAGTACTTC
CASSVVPTNYEQYF
>.|TRBV28|TRBJ2-7|.|12
TGTGCCAGCAGTTTAAGCACAAGCGAGCAGTACTTC
CASSLSTSEQYF
>.|TRBV10-3|TRBJ1-1|.|13
TGTGCCATCAGTGAGGCAGGGGCCACTGAAGCTTTCTTT
CAISEAGATEAFF
>.|TRBV7-9|TRBJ2-7|TRBD2|16
TGTGCCAGCAGCTTAACCGCTAGCGGGAGGATCTACGAGCAGTACTTC
CASSLTASGRIYEQYF
>.|TRBV9|TRBJ1-4|.|15
TGTGCCAGCAGCGTAGGGACAGCCGTTAATGAAAAACTGTTTTTT
CASSVGTAVNEKLFF
>.|TRBV11-2|TRBJ2-3|.|15
TGTGCCAGCAGGGACCCCCACCGACTCACAGATACGCAGTATTTT
CASRDPHRLTDTQYF
>.|TRBV10-3|TRBJ2-7|.|12
TGTGCCATCAGTGAGTCGCTCCGGGAGCAGTACTTC
CAISESLREQYF
>.|TRBV6-5|TRBJ2-3|TRBD1|16
TGTGCCAGCAGTTATCAAGGGACAGGAGCTTCAGATACGCAGTATTTT
CASSYQGTGASDTQYF
>once|TRBV28|TRBJ1-1|.|10
TGTGCCAGCAGTACTTCACGCGCTTTCTTT
CASSTSRAFF
>.|TRBV4-2|TRBJ2-7|TRBD2|16
TGTGCCAGCAGCCCGGGACTAGCGGGAGTTGTTTACGAGCAGTACTTC
CASSPGLAGVVYEQYF
>.|TRBV27|TRBJ2-7|.|15
TGTGCCAGCAGTTTTTCGCCGGCCTTAGCCCTCGAGCAGTACTTC
CASSFSPALALEQYF
>.|TRBV12-5|TRBJ2-3|.|16
TGTGCTAGTGGTTTGGTACTTAGCGGAACCACAGATACGCAGTATTTT
CASGLVLSGTTDTQYF